This T cell receptor beta chain emerged from a study of T cell responses to AZD1222 COVID-19 vaccine. Overall study findings and caveats: Of the AZD1222 recipients, only 5 or 6 were seropositive at baseline. There were vaccine-associated CD4 TCRs across spike, dominant at 160-218 and 743-854.

As concerns this clone: Antigen: not known.

The protocol was immunoSEQ multiplex PCR, while the TCRdb copy is restricted to in-frame clones and leaves out a portion. Of 100,000 or so clones in the sample, roughly 90% are singletons; the top ten hold around 1.2%. The origin of this receptor is an adult in good health. The input for sequencing was peripheral blood, taken on day 0 of AZD1222 vaccination.

The DNA of the CDR3 is TGTGCCAGCAGCCAAGACACCTCTGGAAACACCATATATTTT. Translation gives CASSQDTSGNTIYF. The chain recombines TRBV3-1 (or the pseudogene TRBV3-2) with TRBJ1-3; no firm D call. Per germline, CDR1 LGHDT and CDR2 YNNKEL (reference sequence). CDR3 length equals 14 residues. Between the trimmed V and J ends, which lost 0 bases and 0 bases, there was a span of 3 bases.